The rows below give T cell receptor beta chains drawn from one sample of a study of Graves' ophthalmopathy and Graves' hyperthyroidism. TCRdb re-derived calls from the multiplex PCR reads in MiXCR, one entry per CDR3 protein. The table shows roughly 420,000 distinct CDR3 sequences, with around 21% occurring only once. The specimen sequenced was peripheral blood. The receptors here all came from a woman aged 18-35 years with stable Graves' hyperthyroidism. CDR3s include the opening cysteine and the closing phenylalanine or tryptophan. Fields, in order: D gene, clone size, J gene, V gene, CDR3 DNA, CDR3 protein. The D gene is left open where the match is weak. Not every row has a clone size; where given, it reads once, few, many or a size class.

>TRBD2|many|TRBJ2-5|TRBV27
TGTGCCAGCAGTTTTGTGGCGGGAGGGCCGTTGTATGAGACCCAGTACTTC
CASSFVAGGPLYETQYF
>NA|many|TRBJ1-1|TRBV7-8
TGTGCCAGCAGCCCCGGCCCGGCTAGGAACACTGAAGCTTTCTTT
CASSPGPARNTEAFF
>TRBD1|many|TRBJ1-3|TRBV3-1
TGTGCCAGCAGTCAAGACAGGGCTGGAAACACCATATATTTT
CASSQDRAGNTIYF
>NA|many|TRBJ1-3|TRBV28
TGTGCCAGCAGCTGGGGACGGATCTCTGGAAACACCATATATTTT
CASSWGRISGNTIYF
>NA|many|TRBJ1-5|TRBV7-8
TGTGCCAGCAGCTTGGAAACAGGGTTTCAGCCCCAGCATTTT
CASSLETGFQPQHF
>NA|many|TRBJ1-2|TRBV28
TGTGCCAGCAGTGTCAGCGGGACGGCCTATGGCTACACCTTC
CASSVSGTAYGYTF
>NA|many|TRBJ1-1|TRBV16
TGTGCCAGCAGCCAAGGTTCTGAAGCTTTCTTT
CASSQGSEAFF
>NA|many|TRBJ1-1|TRBV9
TGTGCCAGCAGACGAGAGCTGAACACTGAAGCTTTCTTT
CASRRELNTEAFF
>TRBD2|many|TRBJ2-2|TRBV2
TGTGCCAGCAGCCAGACTAGCGGGGCCATCAGGGAGCTGTTTTTT
CASSQTSGAIRELFF
>NA|many|TRBJ2-7|TRBV24-1
TGTGCCACCAGTGACCTGGACAGGGGCGGGAGGAGATACGAGCAGTACTTC
CATSDLDRGGRRYEQYF
>NA|many|TRBJ2-7|TRBV20-1
TGCAGTGCTAGTTTGTCCAGGGGGGGAGTGTCATTCTACGAGCAGTACTTC
CSASLSRGGVSFYEQYF
>NA|many|TRBJ1-1|TRBV7-9
TGTGCCAGCAGCTTAGTCGGGGCTTCCACTGAAGCTTTCTTT
CASSLVGASTEAFF
>NA|many|TRBJ2-7|TRBV15
TGTGCCACCAGCAGAGAGCTAGATTACGAGCAGTACTTC
CATSRELDYEQYF
>NA|many|TRBJ1-2|TRBV11-2
TGTGCCAGCAGCTTAATAGGGAACTATGGCTACACCTTC
CASSLIGNYGYTF
>NA|NA|TRBJ1-2|TRBV12-3/TRBV12-4
TGTGCCAGCAGTTCACGGGGGGACTATGGCTACACCTTC
CASSSRGDYGYTF
>TRBD2|NA|TRBJ2-7|TRBV6-1
TGTGCCAGCAGGGGGGAGGCTAGCGGGAGTTACGAGCAGTACTTC
CASRGEASGSYEQYF
>NA|many|TRBJ1-1|TRBV30
TGTGCCTGGAGTCGGGGGAAGGTTGATGAAGCTTTCTTT
CAWSRGKVDEAFF
>NA|many|TRBJ1-1|TRBV20-1
TGCAGTGCCACTCCCCCCTTCCAGAACACTGAAGCTTTCTTT
CSATPPFQNTEAFF
>TRBD1|many|TRBJ2-7|TRBV6-2/TRBV6-3
TGTGCCACCACGCGACCGGGACAGAGCTCCTACGAGCAGTACTTC
CATTRPGQSSYEQYF
>NA|few|TRBJ1-1|TRBV12-3/TRBV12-4
TGTGCCAGCAGCTTGAGGGACGGGGGGATTAAGGGTGAAGCTTTCTTT
CASSLRDGGIKGEAFF
>NA|many|TRBJ1-1|TRBV15
TGTGCCACCAGCCAAGGGGGAGGATGGAACACTGAAGCTTTCTTT
CATSQGGGWNTEAFF
>NA|many|TRBJ2-5|TRBV10-3
TGTGCCATCAGTGAACGAGTAGGAGAGACCCAGTACTTC
CAISERVGETQYF
>TRBD2|NA|TRBJ2-5|TRBV7-9
TGTGCCAGCAACGGACTAGCGGGAGTGGGAGAGACCCAGTACTTC
CASNGLAGVGETQYF
>TRBD1|many|TRBJ1-2|TRBV12-3/TRBV12-4
TGTGCCAGCAGTCCGGGGCAGGGGGCCTCCTATGGCTACACCTTC
CASSPGQGASYGYTF
>NA|many|TRBJ2-4|TRBV12-3/TRBV12-4
TGTGCCAGCAGTTTAGGGTTAGACATTAAGTACTTC
CASSLGLDIKYF
>TRBD2|many|TRBJ2-7|TRBV7-9
TGTGCCAGCAGCTTAGTAGCGGGGGCCGTCGTCGAGCAGTACTTC
CASSLVAGAVVEQYF
>TRBD2|NA|TRBJ2-2|TRBV14
TGTGCCAGCAGCAGACTAGCGGGAGCCGGGGAGCTGTTTTTT
CASSRLAGAGELFF
>NA|many|TRBJ1-1|TRBV20-1
TGCAGTGCTAGTTGGGGCTCTGAAGCTTTCTTT
CSASWGSEAFF
>NA|NA|TRBJ2-5|TRBV25-1
TGTGCCAGCAGCGAAACCCCGCAGGGGACGTGGGAGACCCAGTACTTC
CASSETPQGTWETQYF
>TRBD1|many|TRBJ1-1|TRBV14
TGTGCCAGCAGCTCGACAGGGAGATTCACTGAAGCTTTCTTT
CASSSTGRFTEAFF
>NA|many|TRBJ2-5|TRBV2
TGTGCCAGCAGCGGGACAAAACTGGAGACCCAGTACTTC
CASSGTKLETQYF
>NA|many|TRBJ2-5|TRBV5-5
TGTGCCAGCAGCGCAACCCCTCGGGAGACCCAGTACTTC
CASSATPRETQYF
>NA|many|TRBJ2-7|TRBV4-2
TGTGCCAGCAGCCAAGAGGGCTGGAGCGAGCAGTACTTC
CASSQEGWSEQYF
>NA|many|TRBJ1-1|TRBV15
TGTGCCACCAGCAGAGTTTTTGGGGCATTTGAAGCTTTCTTT
CATSRVFGAFEAFF
>TRBD2|many|TRBJ2-5|TRBV15
TGTGCCACCAGGGCTGATCTAGCGGCGGGAGAAGAGACCCAGTACTTC
CATRADLAAGEETQYF
>NA|many|TRBJ1-1|TRBV20-1
TGCAGTGCTAGCGTACGGCCCACTGAAGCTTTCTTT
CSASVRPTEAFF
>NA|many|TRBJ1-5|TRBV28
TGTGCCAGCACTCGACAGGTTCATAATAGCAATCAGCCCCAGCATTTT
CASTRQVHNSNQPQHF
>NA|NA|TRBJ1-2|TRBV6-1
TGTGCCAGCAGCGCCTGGACAGCATACGTAAACTATGGCTACACCTTC
CASSAWTAYVNYGYTF
>NA|many|TRBJ2-7|TRBV12-3/TRBV12-4
TGTGCCAGCAGTTTAAGTTCGGGGGAGGAGCAGTACTTC
CASSLSSGEEQYF
>TRBD1|few|TRBJ2-7|TRBV5-1
TGCGCCAGCAGCGTCGGGACAGAAATTCCCGAGCAGTACTTC
CASSVGTEIPEQYF
>NA|many|TRBJ1-2|TRBV6-2/TRBV6-3
TGTGCCAGCAGTTCAGGTCCGTATGGCTACACCTTC
CASSSGPYGYTF